This passage covers 19 T cell receptor beta chains from one sample sequenced in a study of blood T cell repertoires in COVID-19. TCRdb's table, derived via immunoSEQ multiplex PCR, lists solely in-frame clones and lacks some. Of a few hundred thousand clones in the sample, 75% to 90% are singletons; the top ten hold approximately 1%. Sequenced sample: PBMCs or T cells enriched from blood (not recorded which). The receptors shown here come from a man aged 18 to 30 who had recovered from COVID-19.

The genes are TRBV7-9 and TRBJ2-6, with D unclear. Germline loops: CDR1 SEHNR, CDR2 FQNEAQ (reference sequence). CDR3 length: 16 residues. The ends were cut back, 4 bases at V and 1 base at J, with 11 bases in the middle. The CDR3 protein is CASSSTVLSGANVLTF. CDR3 nucleotides: TGTGCCAGCAGCTCTACAGTCCTGTCTGGGGCCAACGTCCTGACTTTC. Full variable domain (remainder filled in from reference TRBV7-9 and TRBJ2-6): DTGVSQNPRHKITKRGQNVTFRCDPISEHNRLYWYRQTLGQGPEFLTYFQNEAQLEKSRLLSDRFSAERPKGSFSTLEIQRTEQGDSAMYLCASSSTVLSGANVLTFGAGSRLTVL.

V and J are TRBV5-1 and TRBJ1-5; D is possibly TRBD1 (5 bases). V shed 4 bases and J shed 4 bases, with 12 bases lying between them. CDR3 length equals 14 residues. Germline V lookup: CDR1 SGHRS, CDR2 YFSETQ. The CDR3 spells CASSVAGGNQPQHF. The CDR3 region has the DNA TGCGCCAGCAGCGTCGCGGGGGGAAATCAGCCCCAGCATTTT.

This clone is a singleton in its sample. This sequence joins TRBV27 and TRBJ2-1; 9 bases agree with TRBD2. Germline lookup yields CDR1 MNHEY and CDR2 SMNVEV (reference sequence). The CDR3 consists of 14 residues. CDR3 region: CGELAGPGNNEQFF. The DNA for the CDR3 is TGTGGGGAACTAGCGGGTCCAGGGAACAATGAGCAGTTCTTC.

This sequence joins TRBV30 and TRBJ1-1; TRBD1 aligns across 8 bases. The CDR3 has 14 residues. Germline V gene data show CDR1 as GTSNPN and CDR2 as SVGIG (reference sequence). Trimming cost V 1 base and J 1 base; bases outside gene matches: 2. The CDR3 sequence is CAWSGDRPNTEAFF. The CDR3 coding sequence is TGTGCCTGGAGTGGGGACAGGCCGAACACTGAAGCTTTCTTT.

The rearrangement uses TRBV7-2 and TRBJ2-7; a weak D match, TRBD2 (6 bases). Per germline, CDR1 SGHTA and CDR2 FQGNSA. Trimming cost V 6 bases and J 3 bases, with 15 bases left between them. CDR3 length: 14 amino acids. The CDR3 DNA is TGTGCCAGCAGGGGGCGGGACGCCTTCTACGAGCAGTACTTC. Translating gives CASRGRDAFYEQYF.

The rearrangement links TRBV5-1 to TRBJ2-7; 10 bases map to TRBD1. CDR1 is SGHRS and CDR2 is YFSETQ in the germline V gene. Unmatched junction bases numbered 8, after V lost 4 bases and J lost 7 bases. The CDR3 consists of 14 residues. CDR3 protein: CASSLGQGGWEQYF. The CDR3 coding sequence is TGCGCCAGCAGCCTCGGACAGGGGGGTTGGGAGCAGTACTTC.

In regard to this clone: Other DNA variants within this sample encode the same CDR3. The chain carries TRBV5-1 and TRBJ1-2, with TRBD1 matching over 10 bases. V dropped 3 bases and J dropped 2; count of bases not matched to a gene: 1. This CDR3 is 14 amino acids long. Germline CDR1 reads SGHRS; CDR2 reads YFSETQ. This CDR3 is CASSSGQGNYGYTF. In DNA form, the CDR3 reads TGCGCCAGCAGCTCGGGACAGGGGAACTATGGCTACACCTTC. Drawing the rest from reference TRBV5-1 and TRBJ1-2, the complete variable domain is KAGVTQTPRYLIKTRGQQVTLSCSPISGHRSVSWYQQTPGQGLQFLFEYFSETQRNKGNFPGRFSGRQFSNSRSEMNVSTLELGDSALYLCASSSGQGNYGYTFGSGTRLTVV.

This clone has a handful of counts. The V gene is TRBV7-9, the J gene TRBJ1-1; TRBD1 agrees at 7 bases. Trimming at V came to 4 bases and at J to 4 bases, leaving 3 bases not matched to a gene. Germline CDR1 is SEHNR and CDR2 is FQNEAQ (reference sequence). This CDR3 is 13 amino acids long. The CDR3 reads CASSSGQATEAFF. The CDR3 DNA follows: TGTGCCAGCAGCTCAGGACAGGCCACTGAAGCTTTCTTT.

The J gene is TRBJ1-1, the V gene TRBV28; the D gene is possibly TRBD1 (6 bases). The CDR3 runs 15 residues. The ends were cut back, 5 bases at V and 2 bases at J, with 15 bases in the middle. Germline V CDR1 and CDR2: MDHEN, SYDVKM. The CDR3 here is CASSTPDRPNTEAFF. CDR3 in DNA: TGTGCCAGCAGTACCCCGGACAGACCTAACACTGAAGCTTTCTTT.

The chain links TRBV5-6 to TRBJ1-5; 9 bases map to TRBD1. Unmatched junction bases numbered 11, after V lost 3 bases and J lost 4 bases. CDR3 length equals 17 residues. Per germline, CDR1 SGHDT and CDR2 YYEEEE. The CDR3: CASSSGSWGQGNQPQHF. CDR3 bases: TGTGCCAGCAGCTCGGGGTCCTGGGGACAGGGAAATCAGCCCCAGCATTTT.

The rearrangement uses TRBV12-3 or TRBV12-4 and TRBJ1-1; D unresolved. V was cut by 6 bases and J by 7 bases, with 9 bases left in between. CDR3 length: 11 residues. The DNA for the CDR3 is TGTGCCAGCAGCCGGGAAGTTGAAGCTTTCTTT. This translates into CASSREVEAFF.

This chain joins TRBV19 and TRBJ1-2, with D maybe TRBD1 (5 bases). Trimming removed 6 bases at V and 6 bases at J, with 14 bases between. The germline CDR1 and CDR2 sequences are LNHDA and SQIVND (reference sequence). The CDR3 runs 13 residues. CDR3 DNA: TGTGCCAGTAGGGGGGGAGCGGGTCATGGCTACACCTTC. It translates to CASRGGAGHGYTF.

The genes are TRBV5-1 and TRBJ1-2, with TRBD1 matching over 10 bases. V lost 4 bases and J lost 4; bases outside the gene matches: 10. Germline V gives CDR1 SGHRS, CDR2 YFSETQ. This CDR3 has 16 residues. CDR3 coding DNA: TGCGCCAGCAGCCCTCGACAGGGGGCGTACCTCTATGGCTACACCTTC. It codes for CASSPRQGAYLYGYTF.

This chain links TRBV6-5 with TRBJ2-1, with D uncertain. This CDR3 contains 16 residues. The germline CDR1 and CDR2 sequences are MNHEY and SVGAGI. V was shortened by 0 bases and J by 0 bases, with 9 bases between the two germline ends. CDR3 loop: CASSYSRSPSYNEQFF. The CDR3 DNA is TGTGCCAGCAGTTACTCCCGTAGCCCCTCCTACAATGAGCAGTTCTTC.

The chain has TRBV28 and TRBJ2-1; 7 bases map to TRBD2. The junction had 5 bases not matched to a gene; V was cut back by 3 bases and J by 0 bases. CDR1 and CDR2 from the germline V gene are MDHEN and SYDVKM. The CDR3 loop spans 16 amino acids. CDR3 in DNA: TGTGCCAGCAGTTTGGATAGCGGGCGCTCCTACAATGAGCAGTTCTTC. Encoded protein: CASSLDSGRSYNEQFF.

The chain couples TRBV7-9 to TRBJ1-1; the D is unclear. Germline CDR1 SEHNR, CDR2 FQNEAQ (reference sequence). The CDR3 spans 13 residues. V lost 6 bases and J lost 4, with 12 bases in between. CDR3 protein: CASRATRGTEAFF. The CDR3 region has the DNA TGTGCCAGCAGGGCAACTCGGGGCACTGAAGCTTTCTTT.

The chain couples TRBV14 to TRBJ1-1, with D maybe TRBD1 (5 bases). Germline V gene lookup returns CDR1 SGHDN and CDR2 FVKESK. Deletions cut 6 bases from V and 8 bases from J, with 19 bases between. CDR3 length: 14 amino acids. CDR3 in DNA: TGTGCCAGCAGTCCAGGGTCCCAGGCCGGAGAAGCTTTCTTT. Translating gives CASSPGSQAGEAFF.

The rearrangement links TRBV28 to TRBJ1-6; D might be TRBD1 (5 bases). The germline CDR1 and CDR2 sequences are MDHEN and SYDVKM. The CDR3 has 12 residues. The germline V and J ends were trimmed by 10 bases and 6 bases, with 10 bases remaining between them. As DNA, the CDR3 is TGTGCCATCGGGGGACTTAATTCACCCCTCCACTTT. Residues: CAIGGLNSPLHF. The full variable domain, in which reference TRBV28 and TRBJ1-6 provide the parts outside the CDR3, is DVKVTQSSRYLVKRTGEKVFLECVQDMDHENMFWYRQDPGLGLRLIYFSYDVKMKEKGDIPEGYSVSREKKERFSLILESASTNQTSMYLCAIGGLNSPLHFGNGTRLTVT.

The chain is built from TRBV27 and TRBJ2-7; 9 nucleotides align to TRBD1. This CDR3 has 15 residues. Trimming took 2 bases from V and 6 from J; bases not matched to a gene: 8. Germline assignment: CDR1 MNHEY and CDR2 SMNVEV (reference sequence). CDR3 in amino acids: CASSLTGQGRGEQYF. The CDR3 DNA reads as TGTGCCAGCAGTTTAACGGGACAGGGTAGAGGCGAGCAGTACTTC.